A selection of T cell receptor beta chains follows, all from one sample in a study of shared clonotypes between healthy human individuals. Repertoires were generated with immunoSEQ multiplex PCR, while TCRdb's copy carries only in-frame clones and drops some. Altogether 800,000 to 950,000 clones are present, around 96% being singletons, with the ten largest covering approximately 0.2%. The sample comprised naive CD8+ T cells sorted from blood. The receptors stem from a man aged 25-45 years in good health. Each CDR3 is given with its conserved first and last residue. D genes are given only for firm matches. Not every row has a clone size; where given, it reads once, few, many or a size class.

TRBV9	TRBD2	-	TRBJ2-5	TGTGCCAGCAGCGGAGCGGGAGGGCCATTCGACGAGACCCAGTACTTC	CASSGAGGPFDETQYF
TRBV6-6	-	-	TRBJ2-7	TGTGCCAGCAGTTACCTATTCTCCTACGAGCAGTACTTC	CASSYLFSYEQYF
TRBV6-5	-	-	TRBJ2-3	TGTGCCAGCAGTTACTCGCAGGGCGTCACAGATACGCAGTATTTT	CASSYSQGVTDTQYF
TRBV4-1	-	-	TRBJ2-1	TGCGCCAGCAGCCAAGTCGACCCCTACAATGAGCAGTTCTTC	CASSQVDPYNEQFF
TRBV2	TRBD1	-	TRBJ2-3	TGTGCCAGCAGTCCCGGGACAGGGAGGGATACGCAGTATTTT	CASSPGTGRDTQYF
TRBV2	TRBD1	-	TRBJ2-7	TGTGCCAGCAGTGAAGGACAGGGGGCAATCTACGAGCAGTACTTC	CASSEGQGAIYEQYF
TRBV5-4	TRBD1	-	TRBJ2-7	TGTGCCAGCAGCACCGGGACAGGGATCGAGCAGTACTTC	CASSTGTGIEQYF
TRBV13	-	-	TRBJ2-6	TGTGCCAGCAGCTACGTGGGTAGGGTGCTCTCTGGGGCCAACGTCCTGACTTTC	CASSYVGRVLSGANVLTF
TRBV6-4	-	once	TRBJ1-1	TGTGCCAGCAGTGACTTCCTAGGCACTGAAGCTTTCTTT	CASSDFLGTEAFF
TRBV28	-	-	TRBJ1-5	TGTGCCAGCAGTATCACAGAGTTGGGTCAGCCCCAGCATTTT	CASSITELGQPQHF
TRBV9	-	-	TRBJ1-4	TGTGCCAGCAGCCTCACCCAAGGGATCTTCGGTGAAAAACTGTTTTTT	CASSLTQGIFGEKLFF
TRBV14	-	-	TRBJ2-1	TGTGCCAGCAGTCTTGGTGGGAGTTCCTACAATGAGCAGTTCTTC	CASSLGGSSYNEQFF
TRBV6-5	-	-	TRBJ2-1	TGTGCCAGCAGGAGGGGCGCTAGGGGCTACAATGAGCAGTTCTTC	CASRRGARGYNEQFF
TRBV7-2	-	-	TRBJ2-7	TGTGCCAGCTGCTGGACGGACTCCTACGAGCAGTACTTC	CASCWTDSYEQYF
TRBV25-1	-	-	TRBJ1-2	TGTGCCAGCAGTAACCGGGACACTTACTATGGCTACACCTTC	CASSNRDTYYGYTF
TRBV11-2	TRBD1	-	TRBJ2-7	TGTGCCAGCAGCAAATGGGACAGGGGGGACGAGCAGTACTTC	CASSKWDRGDEQYF
TRBV9	TRBD1	once	TRBJ2-7	TGTGCCAGCAGCGTAGGAGAAGGACAGGGCTACTACGAGCAGTACTTC	CASSVGEGQGYYEQYF
TRBV6-1	-	-	TRBJ2-7	TGTGCCAGCAGTGAAAGAGGTCATGATGACTACGAGCAGTACTTC	CASSERGHDDYEQYF
TRBV27	-	-	TRBJ1-1	TGTGCCAGCAGGGCAGGGGAGTTGAACACTGAAGCTTTCTTT	CASRAGELNTEAFF
TRBV11-2	-	-	TRBJ2-7	TGTGCCAGCAGCTTAGAAAGTTCCCCCAAATCGACCTACGAGCAGTACTTC	CASSLESSPKSTYEQYF
TRBV5-6	TRBD2	-	TRBJ2-7	TGTGCCAGCAGCCACGCCTCCGGGACTAGCCGGGACGAGCAGTACTTC	CASSHASGTSRDEQYF
TRBV11-2	TRBD2	-	TRBJ2-7	TGTGCCAGCAGCTTAGCGTCTAGCGGACTTGGGTGGCAGTACTTC	CASSLASSGLGWQYF
TRBV13	TRBD1	-	TRBJ2-7	TGTGCCAGCAATGCCAACAGGGGGCCCGGCAACGAGCAGTACTTC	CASNANRGPGNEQYF
TRBV23-1	TRBD1	once	TRBJ2-2	TGCGCCAGCAGTCATTCCGACAGGGGCAAGAACACCGGGGAGCTGTTTTTT	CASSHSDRGKNTGELFF
TRBV7-2	-	-	TRBJ1-1	TGTGCCAGCAGCACACCTAAGGGCGTGAACACTGAAGCTTTCTTT	CASSTPKGVNTEAFF
TRBV7-6	-	once	TRBJ2-7	TGTGCCAGCAGCTTAGAAGGTTATTACGAGCAGTACTTC	CASSLEGYYEQYF
TRBV25-1	-	-	TRBJ2-2	TGTGCCAGCAGTGAATTTATGGCGAACACCGGGGAGCTGTTTTTT	CASSEFMANTGELFF
TRBV11-3	TRBD1	-	TRBJ1-2	TGTGCCAGCAGCTTATGGACAGGGAGGGATAACTGTGGCTACACCTTC	CASSLWTGRDNCGYTF
TRBV11-3	TRBD2	-	TRBJ2-2	TGTGCCAGCAGCTTACTTGGTAGCGGGCCCGCGGACGGGGAGCTGTTTTTT	CASSLLGSGPADGELFF
TRBV4-1	TRBD1	once	TRBJ1-4	TGCGCCAGCAGCCACTTACAGGGGTCGACTAATGAAAAACTGTTTTTT	CASSHLQGSTNEKLFF
TRBV11-2	-	-	TRBJ2-7	TGTGCCAGCAGCTTAGATATAACCTACGAGCAGTACTTC	CASSLDITYEQYF
TRBV9	-	once	TRBJ2-7	TGTGCCAGCAGCGTAGATCCTAGCGAGTCCTACGAGCAGTACTTC	CASSVDPSESYEQYF